This is a list of T cell receptor beta chains from one sample in a study of cytomegalovirus exposure and HLA in healthy donors. Here immunoSEQ multiplex PCR was the method, and the copy in TCRdb shows in-frame clones only, minus some. Among 56,000 or so clones listed, roughly nine tenths were seen once. The sample taken for sequencing was PBMCs. The receptors shown here come from a man between 18 and 35 years old in good health and CMV-seronegative. The CDR3 runs from the conserved cysteine through the conserved F or W. A D gene is named only where the DNA matches it firmly. Not all rows give a size; the values are once, few, many and, for expanded clones, a class.

TRBJ1-2	TRBV5-1	NA	TRBD1	TGCGCCAGCAGCGTTCAGGGGGGCTATGGCTACACCTTC	CASSVQGGYGYTF
TRBJ2-2	TRBV10-2	NA	TRBD2	TGCGCCAGCAGAAAAGCGGGAGGGCCTGTCGGGGAGCTGTTTTTT	CASRKAGGPVGELFF
TRBJ2-1	TRBV5-6	NA	NA	TGTGCCAGCAGTTTCGGACTCCTCAATGAGCAGTTCTTC	CASSFGLLNEQFF
TRBJ2-2	TRBV5-5	NA	NA	TGTGCCAGCAGCTTGAGTACAGCCGGGGAGCTGTTTTTT	CASSLSTAGELFF
TRBJ2-1	TRBV19	NA	NA	TGTGCCAGTAGTATGGAGGGGAGCTCCTACAATGAGCAGTTCTTC	CASSMEGSSYNEQFF
TRBJ1-1	TRBV28	NA	NA	TGTGCCAGCAGTTTAGAACGGGCGGGGGGCGCCGAAGCTTTCTTT	CASSLERAGGAEAFF
TRBJ2-5	TRBV7-9	once	NA	TGTGCCAGCAGCTTTTATTCTGCGGCGGGGGAGACCCAGTACTTC	CASSFYSAAGETQYF
TRBJ2-1	TRBV4-3	NA	NA	TGCGCCAGCAGCCAAGAGGCACAGGGATACAATGAGCAGTTCTTC	CASSQEAQGYNEQFF
TRBJ2-1	TRBV5-1	NA	TRBD2	TGCGCCAGCAGCACGGGACTAGCGGGAAGACTCAGCTCCTACAATGAGCAGTTCTTC	CASSTGLAGRLSSYNEQFF
TRBJ2-5	TRBV19	NA	NA	TGTGCCAGCCAAGACAGACGTGGAGAGACCCAGTACTTC	CASQDRRGETQYF
TRBJ2-3	TRBV11-2	NA	NA	TGTGCCAGCAGCTTAATCTTCGGCACAGATACGCAGTATTTT	CASSLIFGTDTQYF
TRBJ1-5	TRBV21-1	NA	NA	TGTGCCAGCGAGGGATGTAGCAATCAGCCCCAGCATTTT	CASEGCSNQPQHF
TRBJ2-1	TRBV13	NA	NA	TGTGCCAGCTCGAGAGACAATGAGCAGTTCTTC	CASSRDNEQFF
TRBJ1-2	TRBV5-5	NA	NA	TGTGCCAGCAGCTCCCTAAGACAGGTCTTTGGCTACACCTTC	CASSSLRQVFGYTF
TRBJ2-7	TRBV4-2	NA	TRBD1	TGTGCCAGCAGCGTCCAGGGGGCTTCCTACGAGCAGTACTTC	CASSVQGASYEQYF
TRBJ1-1	TRBV2	NA	NA	TGTGCCAGCAGCGAGGGCACTGAAGCTTTCTTT	CASSEGTEAFF
TRBJ2-2	TRBV6-4	NA	NA	TGTGCCAGCACTGCGACTCCCGGGACCGGGGAGCTGTTTTTT	CASTATPGTGELFF
TRBJ2-6	TRBV5-1	NA	NA	TGCGCCAGCAGCGCGGAAACATATGCTGGGGCCAACGTCCTGACTTTC	CASSAETYAGANVLTF
TRBJ2-4	TRBV13	NA	TRBD1	TGTGCCAGCAGCTCCCGGGACAGGGCTAACATTCAGTACTTC	CASSSRDRANIQYF
TRBJ2-1	TRBV6-1	NA	TRBD2	TGTGCCAGCGTAACTAGCGGGAGGGCCGATGAGCAGTTCTTC	CASVTSGRADEQFF
TRBJ2-3	TRBV28	NA	TRBD2	TGTGCCAGCCACTACTCACTAGCGAGCGCAGATACGCAGTATTTT	CASHYSLASADTQYF
TRBJ1-5	TRBV30	NA	NA	TGTGCCTGGAGTGTACGGCCGAAAGTAGCTAGCAATCAGCCCCAGCATTTT	CAWSVRPKVASNQPQHF
TRBJ2-7	TRBV5-1	NA	NA	TGCGCCAGCAGCTCCATGGGGGGGCAGGGGGCTTACGAGCAGTACTTC	CASSSMGGQGAYEQYF
TRBJ2-3	TRBV5-1	once	TRBD1	TGCGCCAGCAGCAAGGGACAGGGGGTGAGGGATACGCAGTATTTT	CASSKGQGVRDTQYF
TRBJ2-5	TRBV7-8	NA	TRBD2	TGTGCCAGCGAGACTAGCGGGAGGAATGAAGAGACCCAGTACTTC	CASETSGRNEETQYF
TRBJ2-7	TRBV5-4	NA	NA	TGTGCCAGCAGCTGGGGGGGCCGGTTGGGTTCCTACGAGCAGTACTTC	CASSWGGRLGSYEQYF
TRBJ2-7	TRBV28	NA	NA	TGTGCCAGCAGTTTTCCAGGGGTCGTCTACGAGCAGTACTTC	CASSFPGVVYEQYF
TRBJ2-7	TRBV9	NA	NA	TGTGCCAGCAGCGTAGAGAGCGCCTCTGGCCCCTACGAGCAGTACTTC	CASSVESASGPYEQYF
TRBJ2-3	TRBV11-2	few	NA	TGTGCCAGCAGCTCCCCCCTAGGCACAGATACGCAGTATTTT	CASSSPLGTDTQYF
TRBJ2-7	TRBV6-5	medium-sized	TRBD1	TGTGCCGCTAGGACAGGCGACGAGCAGTACTTC	CAARTGDEQYF
TRBJ2-1	TRBV4-1	NA	TRBD2	TGCGCCAGCAGCCAAGATCGGTCTAGCGGGAGGGCCCGGGGCAATGAGCAGTTCTTC	CASSQDRSSGRARGNEQFF
TRBJ2-3	TRBV5-4	NA	TRBD2	TGTGCCAGCAGCTTGCGACTAGCGGGGACCACAGATACGCAGTATTTT	CASSLRLAGTTDTQYF